A single sample is the source of the 21 T cell receptor beta chains below, sequenced in a study of T cell repertoires in cytomegalovirus infection. No antigens are known for them. Via MiXCR, TCRdb re-called the reads, giving one row per CDR3 protein. The table lists around 81,000 distinct CDR3 sequences, around 42% of them singletons. This material consisted of CD8+ T cells from cultured PBMCs, taken from culture after CMV antigen stimulation. All receptors come from a human donor in good health (CMV status not recorded). Some clones in this sample may be carry-over from other donors' samples.

This clonotype has more than one count but fewer than ten. The chain links TRBV7-9 to TRBJ2-5, with 7 bases that match TRBD1. This CDR3 has 14 amino acids. V was pared by 3 bases and J by 4 bases, with 5 bases of the junction left unmatched. CDR1 SEHNR and CDR2 FQNEAQ come from the germline V gene (reference sequence). The CDR3 DNA is TGTGCCAGCAGCTTTACAGGGGCAACAGAGACCCAGTACTTC. Amino acid sequence: CASSFTGATETQYF.

In its sample, this clonotype was seen a few times. The rearrangement uses TRBV5-5 and TRBJ1-1; D not certain. V was pared by 5 bases and J by 6 bases, with 11 bases between. This CDR3 contains 12 residues. Germline V CDR1 and CDR2: SGHKS, YYEKEE (reference sequence). The CDR3 coding sequence is TGTGCCAGCAGTTCGGATCCTCCTGAAGCTTTCTTT. Residues: CASSSDPPEAFF. Full variable domain (outside the CDR3, taken from reference TRBV5-5 and TRBJ1-1): DAGVTQSPTHLIKTRGQQVTLRCSPISGHKSVSWYQQVLGQGPQFIFQYYEKEERGRGNFPDRFSARQFPNYSSELNVNALLLGDSALYLCASSSDPPEAFFGQGTRLTVV.

The sample holds a few counts of this clonotype. This chain connects TRBV4-2 to TRBJ2-6; D gene uncertain. The germline V gene encodes CDR1 LGHNA and CDR2 YNFKEQ. The CDR3 covers 16 residues. V lost 0 bases to trimming and J lost 4 bases, with 10 bases between them. The CDR3 reads CASSQDITSGANVLTF. The CDR3 DNA follows: TGTGCCAGCAGCCAAGATATAACATCCGGGGCCAACGTCCTGACTTTC.

The chain links TRBV2 to TRBJ2-3; 8 nucleotides match TRBD2. Germline V lookup: CDR1 SNHLY, CDR2 FYNNEI. V was clipped by 5 bases and J by 3 bases; unmatched bases: 7. The CDR3 consists of 15 residues. The CDR3 nucleotides read TGTGCCAGCAGTTACTCAGCGGGGGTAACAGATACGCAGTATTTT. It translates to CASSYSAGVTDTQYF. Supplemented by reference TRBV2 and TRBJ2-3, the full variable domain reads EPEVTQTPSHQVTQMGQEVILRCVPISNHLYFYWYRQILGQKVEFLVSFYNNEISEKSEIFDDQFSVERPDGSNFTLKIRSTKLEDSAMYFCASSYSAGVTDTQYFGPGTRLTVL.

The V call is TRBV6-5, the J call TRBJ1-1, with D hard to call. The length of the CDR3 is 13 residues. The V gene lost 0 bases and the J gene lost 6 bases, with 8 bases spanning the gap. CDR1 and CDR2 from the germline V gene are MNHEY and SVGAGI. CDR3 DNA sequence: TGTGCCAGCAGTTACTCGGATACGGCTGAAGCTTTCTTT. As protein: CASSYSDTAEAFF.

J is TRBJ1-5 and V is TRBV20-1, with no clear D. The V and J ends lost 4 bases and 1 base respectively, with 11 bases between them. This CDR3 has 14 residues. Germline values: CDR1 DFQATT, CDR2 SNEGSKA (reference sequence). The CDR3 loop reads CSAKSGVSNQPQHF. The CDR3 bases are TGCAGTGCTAAATCCGGGGTCAGCAATCAGCCCCAGCATTTT.

This sequence joins TRBV27 and TRBJ1-5, with D tentatively TRBD1 (5 bases). The CDR3 is 14 amino acids. The germline gives CDR1 MNHEY, CDR2 SMNVEV (reference sequence). Trimming cost V 3 bases and J 2 bases, with 8 bases left between them. The CDR3 protein is CASSLSGGNQPQHF. CDR3 sequence (DNA): TGTGCCAGCAGTTTGTCGGGGGGCAATCAGCCCCAGCATTTT.

This clonotype has a single count. The V gene is TRBV7-3, the J gene TRBJ2-5; D is possibly TRBD2 (6 bases). Germline-derived CDR1 and CDR2 are SGHTA and FQGTGA. The CDR3 length is 14 residues. V lost 1 base and J 5 bases, leaving 11 bases between the germline ends. CDR3 region: CASSLKLGRETQYF. The CDR3 coding sequence is TGTGCCAGCAGCTTAAAGTTAGGGAGGGAGACCCAGTACTTC.

The J gene is TRBJ2-7, the V gene TRBV27, with D possibly matching TRBD2 (6 bases). Trimming cost V 4 bases and J 0 bases, with 16 bases left between them. Germline V CDR1 and CDR2: MNHEY, SMNVEV (reference sequence). The CDR3 runs to 16 residues. The DNA for the CDR3 is TGTGCCAGCAGTTCCCCGAGGACCGGGAGCTCCTACGAGCAGTACTTC. Its protein is CASSSPRTGSSYEQYF.

The chain employs TRBV28 and TRBJ1-5; the D gene is possibly TRBD1 (5 bases). CDR1 MDHEN and CDR2 SYDVKM come from the germline V gene. V lost 1 base, J lost 2 bases, and 15 bases lay in between. The CDR3 consists of 17 residues. The CDR3, as DNA: TGTGCCAGCAGTTTATACGGCCCGCGGGGCCGCAATCAGCCCCAGCATTTT. Translating gives CASSLYGPRGRNQPQHF. The whole variable domain, remainder taken from reference TRBV28 and TRBJ1-5, is DVKVTQSSRYLVKRTGEKVFLECVQDMDHENMFWYRQDPGLGLRLIYFSYDVKMKEKGDIPEGYSVSREKKERFSLILESASTNQTSMYLCASSLYGPRGRNQPQHFGDGTRLSIL.

The chain recombines TRBV12-3 or TRBV12-4 with TRBJ2-7; possibly TRBD1 or TRBD2 for D (5 bases each). V was clipped by 7 bases and J by 7 bases, with 23 bases between them. The CDR3 is made up of 15 amino acids. CDR3 loop: CASTWGRVAPGEQYF. CDR3 bases: TGTGCCAGCACCTGGGGCAGGGTAGCTCCGGGGGAGCAGTACTTC.

V gene TRBV15 combines with J gene TRBJ2-1; 13 bases map to TRBD2. Germline V gene sequence: CDR1 LNHNV, CDR2 YYDKDF (reference sequence). This CDR3 is 15 amino acids long. The V segment lost 5 bases and the J segment 8 bases; nucleotides outside the gene matches: 6. CDR3 in amino acids: CATSQGLAGSDEQFF. The CDR3 nucleotides read TGTGCCACCAGCCAGGGACTAGCGGGGTCGGATGAGCAGTTCTTC.

This clonotype has a handful of counts. This chain connects TRBV6-2 or TRBV6-3 to TRBJ2-2; no reliable D call. The CDR3 totals 13 residues. The germline V and J ends were trimmed by 1 base and 6 bases, with 6 bases remaining between them. Germline values: CDR1 MNHEY, CDR2 SVGEGT. The CDR3 region has the DNA TGTGCCAGCAGTTACTTATGGCCCGGGGAGCTGTTTTTT. Its protein is CASSYLWPGELFF.

This clonotype came up many times. The V call is TRBV6-5, the J call TRBJ1-2, with 7 bases that match TRBD1. The CDR3 totals 15 residues. Trimming cost V 0 bases and J 7 bases; bases outside gene matches: 8. Germline CDR1 is MNHEY and CDR2 is SVGAGI. The CDR3 loop is CASSYSTTGESGYTF. The CDR3 nucleotides read TGTGCCAGCAGTTACTCGACAACAGGGGAGTCTGGCTACACCTTC.

The CDR3 nucleotides are TGTGCCAGCAGCTTAGTTCTTAGGACCTATCGAGATTCACCCCTCCACTTT. It is translated as CASSLVLRTYRDSPLHF. The chain recombines TRBV7-8 with TRBJ1-6; no reliable D call. The CDR3 contains 17 residues. Germline V gene data show CDR1 as SGHVS and CDR2 as FQNEAQ. V was shortened by 1 base and J by 8 bases, with 18 bases between the two germline ends.

This sequence joins TRBV5-6 and TRBJ1-6; tentative D call: TRBD1 (5 bases). The germline V and J ends were trimmed by 2 bases and 14 bases, with 17 bases remaining between them. CDR3 length equals 14 residues. The germline CDR1 and CDR2 sequences are SGHDT and YYEEEE. CDR3 protein: CASSFGASPFTLHF. The CDR3 DNA follows: TGTGCCAGCAGCTTTGGGGCCAGCCCCTTCACCCTCCACTTT.

The V call is TRBV6-2 or TRBV6-3, the J call TRBJ2-2, with TRBD2 as a possible D gene (5 bases). Germline CDR1 and CDR2: MNHEY and SVGEGT. V shed 0 bases and J shed 3 bases, with 5 bases lying between them. The CDR3 totals 14 residues. The CDR3 bases are TGTGCCAGCAGTTACTCCGGGGACACCGGGGAGCTGTTTTTT. It translates to CASSYSGDTGELFF.

A single count supports this clonotype. The rearrangement links TRBV5-1 to TRBJ2-3; unclear D gene. The CDR3 consists of 13 residues. Germline V gene sequence: CDR1 SGHRS, CDR2 YFSETQ. The V and J ends lost 3 bases and 2 bases respectively, with 7 bases between them. CDR3 DNA: TGCGCCAGCAGCTGGGGATCCACAGATACGCAGTATTTT. Residues: CASSWGSTDTQYF.

This chain uses TRBV7-9 with TRBJ2-7; 9 positions match TRBD1. The CDR3 extends over 16 amino acids. The germline V gene has CDR1 SEHNR and CDR2 FQNEAQ (reference sequence). V lost 5 bases, J lost 1 base, and 9 bases stayed unmatched. Here the CDR3 DNA reads TGTGCCAGCAGCGGGACAGGGAAAAAAAGGTCCTACGAGCAGTACTTC. Translated: CASSGTGKKRSYEQYF.

The gene calls are TRBV6-1 and TRBJ2-7; D ambiguous. The CDR3 loop spans 15 amino acids. Germline CDR1 is MNHNS and CDR2 is SASEGT. V lost 1 base and J lost 2, with 12 bases in between. CDR3 protein: CASSEGLGFTYEQYF. DNA for the CDR3: TGTGCCAGCAGTGAAGGTCTGGGGTTCACCTACGAGCAGTACTTC.

In its sample, this clonotype was seen a few times. J is TRBJ2-7 and V is TRBV12-3 or TRBV12-4; D ambiguous. The V end was cut by 5 bases, the J end by 3 bases, with 26 bases between. The CDR3 spans 18 residues. The CDR3 is CASSPHGVARAIGYEQYF. The CDR3 nucleotides read TGTGCCAGCAGTCCCCACGGTGTGGCACGGGCGATTGGCTACGAGCAGTACTTC.